This TCR beta chain originates from a study of response to subunit inactivated influenza vaccine. Whole-study findings and limits: Seasonal influenza vaccination, on each occasion, was suggested by the authors to recruit few new T cells.

Each CDR3 protein is one row after TCRdb ran MiXCR on the RT-PCR reads. Of approximately 520,000 distinct CDR3 sequences listed, about 15% were seen once; the top ten hold 2.5% to 3.5%. V was pared by 5 bases and J by 5 bases, with 18 bases between. Germline V gene data show CDR1 as SSHAT and CDR2 as FNYEAQ (reference sequence). This CDR3 has 15 residues. This clonotype was counted many times. Its antigen remains unidentified. The clonotype comes from a man aged 45 to 70 who received an inactivated influenza vaccine. The sample was CD4+ T cells sorted from PBMCs, taken roughly 24 months after vaccination. This chain uses TRBV7-7 with TRBJ2-5, with D maybe TRBD1 (6 bases). CDR3 sequence reads: CASSSGRQGKETQYF. The CDR3 region has the DNA TGTGCCAGCAGCAGTGGTAGGCAGGGGAAGGAGACCCAGTACTTC.